A single sample gave rise to the 18 T cell receptor beta chains below, sequenced in a study of tissue T cells after allogeneic stem cell transplantation. Assay: immunoSEQ multiplex PCR; the TCRdb copy retains only in-frame clones and omits some. This table holds about 22,000 clones, 55% to 80% found once. The sequenced material came from spleen. The source of these receptors is a female BALB/c mouse in good health. The strain's MHC: H2-d.

Remarks on this clone: Germline and genes here are mouse. With the read ending 1 residue before the CDR3 end, the germline J gene is used to fill in that end. The chain joins TRBV5 to TRBJ2-7; 11 bases are a match to TRBD2. Germline values: CDR1 LGHNA, CDR2 YNLKQL (reference sequence). The CDR3 covers 16 residues. The trim removed 0 bases at V and 0 bases at J, leaving 1 base unmatched. The CDR3 bases that were read are TGTGCCAGCAGCCAAGAGGGGACTGGGGGCTCCTATGAACAGTAC. Its translation is CASSQEGTGGSYEQY. The whole CDR3 sequence reads CASSQEGTGGSYEQYF.

This clone was observed a few times. Mouse gene names apply. The CDR3 end falls 1 residue outside the read, so it is completed with the germline J gene. The chain has TRBV20 and TRBJ1-3; TRBD1 matches at 7 bases. J lost 0 bases, V lost 3 bases, and 5 bases had no gene match. The CDR3 runs to 15 residues. Germline V gene sequence: CDR1 GFQATS, CDR2 STVNSAI. The CDR3 spells CGASDRAYSGNTLYF. The DNA read from the CDR3 is TGTGGTGCTAGCGACAGGGCTTATTCTGGAAATACGCTCTAT.

In regard to this clone: These gene names are mouse names. The read ends 1 residue before the CDR3 terminus; that terminus is restored from the germline J gene. The J gene is TRBJ1-6, the V gene TRBV13-1, with D unclear. TRBJ1-6 is known as an ORF, though its function is uncertain. Trimming left V 5 bases short and J 5 bases short, with 5 bases between. Germline CDR1 NSHNY, CDR2 SYGAGN. The CDR3 covers 12 residues. The CDR3 protein is CASSQNNSPLYF. The CDR3 bases that were read are TGTGCCAGCAGCCAAAATAATTCGCCCCTCTAC.

Details on this clone: Gene and germline names: mouse. Sequencing ends 1 residue short of the CDR3 end; the germline J gene provides the rest. The chain is built from TRBV4 and TRBJ2-5; 7 nucleotides line up with TRBD2. V lost 4 bases, J lost 5 bases, and 3 bases stayed unmatched. CDR3 length: 13 residues. Looked up from germline, CDR1 is LGHDT and CDR2 is YNNKQL (reference sequence). Partial CDR3 DNA: TGTGCCAGCAGCTCGGACTGGAGAGACACCCAGTAC. Protein sequence: CASSSDWRDTQY. The whole CDR3 sequence reads CASSSDWRDTQYF.

Remarks on this clone: Gene names are the mouse ones. Sequencing ends 1 residue short of the CDR3 end; the germline J gene provides the rest. The chain carries TRBV13-2 and TRBJ2-5; 7 bases fit TRBD1. The CDR3 runs 14 residues. Germline V gene sequence: CDR1 NNHNN, CDR2 SYGAGS (reference sequence). The V gene end was trimmed by 3 bases and the J gene end by 1 base; junction bases not matched to a gene: 2. This chain's CDR3 is CASGVTGDQDTQYF. CDR3 bases read: TGTGCCAGCGGTGTCACAGGGGACCAAGACACCCAGTAC.

On this clone: Any gene name here is a mouse gene name. The CDR3 end lies 1 residue beyond the end of the read and is filled in from the germline J gene. The rearrangement uses TRBV20 and TRBJ2-5, with D possibly matching TRBD2 (6 bases). The ends were cut back, 0 bases at V and 3 bases at J, with 7 bases in the middle. The V gene's germline CDR1 is GFQATS and CDR2 STVNSAI. This CDR3 is built from 13 residues. The sequenced part of the CDR3 DNA is TGTGGTGCTAGGGAAGGGACTCAAGACACCCAGTAC. This encodes CGAREGTQDTQY. The whole CDR3 sequence is CGAREGTQDTQYF.

For this clone: All gene names here are mouse names. Sequencing ends 1 residue short of the CDR3 end; the germline J gene provides the rest. The genes are TRBV13-1 and TRBJ1-3, with D perhaps matching TRBD1 (6 bases). CDR3 length: 15 residues. The germline V gene encodes CDR1 NSHNY and CDR2 SYGAGN. V gave up 0 bases and J gave up 1 base, with 8 bases separating them. CDR3: CASSDVGGSGNTLYF. The sequenced part of the CDR3 DNA is TGTGCCAGCAGTGATGTGGGGGGCTCTGGAAATACGCTCTAT.

In regard to this clone: Mouse gene names apply. The read falls 1 residue short of the CDR3 end, and the missing part is taken from the germline J gene. The chain has TRBV19 and TRBJ1-1; 7 bases are a match to TRBD1. CDR1 is FNHDT, CDR2 SITEND, per germline (reference sequence). The V and J ends lost 2 bases and 1 base, in that order; junction bases with no gene match: 2. This CDR3 contains 14 residues. CDR3 DNA (partial): TGTGCCAGCAGTATTAGGGGGCTGAACACAGAAGTCTTC. It translates to CASSIRGLNTEVF. The complete CDR3 sequence is CASSIRGLNTEVFF.

As for this clone: Mouse names are used for the genes. The CDR3 end lies 1 residue beyond the end of the read and is filled in from the germline J gene. The chain employs TRBV31 and TRBJ2-5; 8 bases agree with TRBD2. CDR3 length: 13 residues. Germline CDR1 GKSSPN, CDR2 SITVG. With 6 bases clipped from V and 5 bases from J, the junction kept 7 bases outside the gene matches. CDR3 loop: CACPGGRRDTQYF. CDR3 DNA, as far as it was read: TGTGCCTGTCCGGGGGGGCGCAGAGACACCCAGTAC.

Remarks on this clone: The genes are named according to mouse. The CDR3 end falls 1 residue outside the read, so it is completed with the germline J gene. This chain joins TRBV3 and TRBJ2-5; possibly TRBD1 for D (5 bases). There are 14 residues in the CDR3. Germline V gene data show CDR1 as SNHLY and CDR2 as FYNGKV (reference sequence). V lost 1 base and J 3 bases, leaving 8 bases between the germline ends. The CDR3 region is CASSLGRAQDTQYF. Incomplete CDR3 DNA: TGTGCCAGCAGCTTAGGCAGGGCGCAAGACACCCAGTAC. The complete variable domain, with remaining parts taken from reference TRBV3 and TRBJ2-5, reads GPKVLQIPSHQIIDMGQMVTLNCDPVSNHLYFYWYKQILGQQMEFLVNFYNGKVMEKSKLFKDQFSVERPDGSYFTLKIQPTALEDSAVYFCASSLGRAQDTQYFGPGTRLLVL.

This clone was detected only once. Gene and germline names: mouse. The covered CDR3 bases are TGTGCCTGGAGTCCCAGCTGGGGGGAAGACACCCAGTAC. This sequence encodes CAWSPSWGEDTQY. The entire CDR3 protein reads CAWSPSWGEDTQYF. The chain uses TRBV31 and TRBJ2-5; 8 bases are a match to TRBD2. The read is 1 residue too short to cover the CDR3 end, so that end is filled in from the germline J gene. The germline gives CDR1 GKSSPN, CDR2 SITVG. The junction had 4 bases not matched to a gene; V was cut back by 1 base and J by 4 bases. The CDR3 totals 14 residues. Full variable domain (outside the CDR3, taken from reference TRBV31 and TRBJ2-5): AQTIHQWPVAEIKAVGSPLSLGCTIKGKSSPNLYWYWQATGGTLQQLFYSITVGQVESVVQLNLSASRPKDDQFILSTEKLLLSHSGFYLCAWSPSWGEDTQYFGPGTRLLVL.

Points on this clone: Gene labels here are mouse ones. Read sequence stops 1 residue before the CDR3 end, and the germline J gene provides the missing end. The chain has TRBV5 and TRBJ2-5, with 7 positions matching TRBD2. V lost 4 bases and J lost 0; bases outside the gene matches: 1. This CDR3 has 14 amino acids. In germline, CDR1 is LGHNA, CDR2 YNLKQL (reference sequence). The CDR3 DNA, read in part, is TGTGCCAGCAGCCTCTGGGGGAACCAAGACACCCAGTAC. As protein: CASSLWGNQDTQY. The full CDR3 protein is CASSLWGNQDTQYF.

In the case of this clone: Gene names are the mouse ones. Sequencing ends 1 residue short of the CDR3 end; the germline J gene provides the rest. The chain carries TRBV13-1 and TRBJ1-2; TRBD1 agrees at 9 bases. CDR3 length: 14 residues. Trimming at V came to 4 bases and at J to 5 bases, leaving 6 bases not matched to a gene. CDR1 is NSHNY, CDR2 SYGAGN, per germline. The DNA read from the CDR3 is TGTGCCAGCAGTTCCGGGACAGGGAAATCCGACTACACC. Protein: CASSSGTGKSDYT. The full-length CDR3 reads as CASSSGTGKSDYTF.

About this clone itself: All gene names here are mouse names. The DNA read from the CDR3 is TGTGCCAGCAGAGGGGACAGTCAAAACACCTTGTAC. As protein: CASRGDSQNTLY. From start to end, the CDR3 is CASRGDSQNTLYF. This sequence joins TRBV13-3 and TRBJ2-4, with D perhaps TRBD1 or TRBD2 (5 bases each). The observed sequence ends 1 residue before the CDR3 terminus, with the missing tail filled in from the germline J gene. CDR3 size: 13 residues. Germline V CDR1 and CDR2: NNHDY, SYVADS. Between the trimmed V and J ends, which lost 5 bases and 0 bases, there was a span of 7 bases.

Regarding this clone: The germline and genes are mouse ones. The read ends 1 residue before the CDR3 terminus; that terminus is restored from the germline J gene. The V gene is TRBV19, the J gene TRBJ1-6, with a weak D call TRBD1 (5 bases). TRBJ1-6 is an open reading frame, and its role is uncertain. Germline-derived CDR1 and CDR2 are FNHDT and SITEND (reference sequence). V was clipped by 0 bases and J by 10 bases, with 8 bases between them. The CDR3 spans 13 residues. Partial CDR3 DNA: TGTGCCAGCAGTATAGCTGGGGCCTCGCCCCTCTAC. It translates to CASSIAGASPLY. The whole CDR3 protein reads CASSIAGASPLYF.

A word on this clone: The germline and genes are mouse ones. The read ends 1 residue shy of where the CDR3 ends; the end is completed using the germline J gene. The V and J genes are TRBV13-2 and TRBJ2-2; 7 nucleotides align to TRBD1. The CDR3 has 16 residues. V lost 2 bases, J lost 0 bases, and 4 bases stayed unmatched. Germline V lookup: CDR1 NNHNN, CDR2 SYGAGS (reference sequence). The part of the CDR3 DNA that was read is TGTGCCAGCGGTGAGAGGACAGGACCAAACACCGGGCAGCTCTAC. This gives the protein CASGERTGPNTGQLY. The CDR3, in full, reads CASGERTGPNTGQLYF.

Worth noting for this clone: Gene and germline names: mouse. The CDR3 extends 1 residue past the end of the read, so its final part is completed from the germline J gene. The chain couples TRBV1 to TRBJ2-2; D unclear. CDR1 and CDR2 from the germline V gene are NSQYPW and LRSPGD (reference sequence). There are 16 residues in the CDR3. V was trimmed by 0 bases and J by 0 bases, leaving 8 bases between them. CDR3 protein: CTCSAEGTANTGQLYF. CDR3 DNA, as far as it was read: TGCACCTGCAGTGCAGAGGGCACTGCAAACACCGGGCAGCTCTAC.

This clone has more than one count but fewer than ten. Mouse gene names and germline throughout. CDR3 amino acids: CASGHSYAEQFF. The part of the CDR3 DNA that was read is TGTGCCAGCGGTCACAGCTATGCTGAGCAGTTC. The chain is built from TRBV13-2 and TRBJ2-1, with D unclear. From the germline J gene comes the end of the CDR3, since the read stops 1 residue before it. CDR3 length equals 12 residues. In germline, CDR1 is NNHNN, CDR2 SYGAGS (reference sequence). Trimming took off 4 bases at V and 3 bases at J, with 5 bases between the two ends.